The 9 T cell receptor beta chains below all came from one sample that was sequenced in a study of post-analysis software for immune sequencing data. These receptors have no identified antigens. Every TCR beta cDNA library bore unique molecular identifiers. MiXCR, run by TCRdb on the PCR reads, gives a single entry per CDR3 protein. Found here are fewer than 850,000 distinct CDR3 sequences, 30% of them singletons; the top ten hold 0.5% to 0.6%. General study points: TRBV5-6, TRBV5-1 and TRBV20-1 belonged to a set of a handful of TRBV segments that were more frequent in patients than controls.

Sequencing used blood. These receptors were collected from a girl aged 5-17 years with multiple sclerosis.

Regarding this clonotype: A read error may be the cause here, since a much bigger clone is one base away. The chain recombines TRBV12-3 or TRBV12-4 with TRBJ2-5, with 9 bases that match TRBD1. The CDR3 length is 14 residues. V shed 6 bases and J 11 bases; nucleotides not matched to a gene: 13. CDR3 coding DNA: TGTGCCAGCAGCCACGGGGACAGGGACTACGTGCAGTACTTC. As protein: CASSHGDRDYVQYF.

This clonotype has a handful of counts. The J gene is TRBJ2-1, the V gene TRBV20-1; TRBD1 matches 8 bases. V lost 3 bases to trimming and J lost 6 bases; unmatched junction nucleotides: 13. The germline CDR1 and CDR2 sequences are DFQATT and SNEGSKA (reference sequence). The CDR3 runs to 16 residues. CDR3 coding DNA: TGCAGTGCTAGGGACACCGGGACAGGAACCGGCAATGAGCAGTTCTTC. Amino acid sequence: CSARDTGTGTGNEQFF.

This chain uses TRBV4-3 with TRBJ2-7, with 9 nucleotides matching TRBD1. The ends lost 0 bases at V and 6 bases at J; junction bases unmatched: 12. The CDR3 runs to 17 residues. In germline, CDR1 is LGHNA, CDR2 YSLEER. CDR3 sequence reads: CASSQDYGTGLHSEQYF. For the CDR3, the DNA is TGCGCCAGCAGCCAAGATTACGGGACAGGGCTTCACTCCGAGCAGTACTTC.

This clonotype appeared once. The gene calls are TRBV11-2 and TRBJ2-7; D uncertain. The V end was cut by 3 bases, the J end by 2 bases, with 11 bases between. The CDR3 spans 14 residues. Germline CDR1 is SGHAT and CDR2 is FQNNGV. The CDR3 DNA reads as TGTGCCAGCAGCTTCGAGGCGGTGACCTACGAGCAGTACTTC. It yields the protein CASSFEAVTYEQYF.

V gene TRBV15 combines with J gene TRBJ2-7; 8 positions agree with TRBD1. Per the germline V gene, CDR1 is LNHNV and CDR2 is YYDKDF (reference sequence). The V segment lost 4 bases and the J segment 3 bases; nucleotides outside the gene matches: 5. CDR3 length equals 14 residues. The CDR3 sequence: CATSTGQGFYEQYF. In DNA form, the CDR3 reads TGTGCCACCAGCACCGGACAGGGATTCTACGAGCAGTACTTC.

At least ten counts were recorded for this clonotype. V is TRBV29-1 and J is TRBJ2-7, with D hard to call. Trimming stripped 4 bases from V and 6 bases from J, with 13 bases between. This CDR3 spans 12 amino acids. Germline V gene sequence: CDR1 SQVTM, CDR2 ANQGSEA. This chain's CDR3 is CSVVFAWSEQYF. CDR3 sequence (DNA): TGCAGCGTTGTGTTTGCGTGGTCCGAGCAGTACTTC.

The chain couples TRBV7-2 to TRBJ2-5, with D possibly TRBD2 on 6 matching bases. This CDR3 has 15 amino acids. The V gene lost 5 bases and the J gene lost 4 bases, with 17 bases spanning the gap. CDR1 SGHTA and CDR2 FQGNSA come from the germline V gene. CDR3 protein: CASSRPAGFPETQYF. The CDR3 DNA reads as TGTGCCAGCAGCCGCCCTGCGGGGTTCCCAGAGACCCAGTACTTC.

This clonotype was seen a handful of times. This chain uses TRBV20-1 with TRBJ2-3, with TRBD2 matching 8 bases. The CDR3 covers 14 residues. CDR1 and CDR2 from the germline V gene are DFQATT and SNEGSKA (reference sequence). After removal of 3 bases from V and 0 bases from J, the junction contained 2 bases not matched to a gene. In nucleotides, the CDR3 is TGCAGTGCTAGTAGCGGGGCTAGCACAGATACGCAGTATTTT. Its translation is CSASSGASTDTQYF.

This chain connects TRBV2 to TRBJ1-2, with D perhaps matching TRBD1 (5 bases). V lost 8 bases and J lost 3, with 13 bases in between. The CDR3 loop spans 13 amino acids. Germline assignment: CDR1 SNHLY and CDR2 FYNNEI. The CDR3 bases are TGTGCCAGCGGGGCCAGTCTCTACTATGGCTACACCTTC. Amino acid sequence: CASGASLYYGYTF.